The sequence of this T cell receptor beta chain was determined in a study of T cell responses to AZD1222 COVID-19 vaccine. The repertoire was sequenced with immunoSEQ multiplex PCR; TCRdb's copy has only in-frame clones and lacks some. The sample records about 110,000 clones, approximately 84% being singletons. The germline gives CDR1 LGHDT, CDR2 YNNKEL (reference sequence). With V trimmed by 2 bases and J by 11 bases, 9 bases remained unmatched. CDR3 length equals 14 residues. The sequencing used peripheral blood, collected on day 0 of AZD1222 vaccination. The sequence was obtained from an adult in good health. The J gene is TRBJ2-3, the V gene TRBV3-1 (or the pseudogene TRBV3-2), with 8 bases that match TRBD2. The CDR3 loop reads CASSQQSGTSLQYF. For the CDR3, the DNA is TGTGCCAGCAGCCAACAGTCCGGGACTAGTTTGCAGTATTTT.